Each of the 17 T cell receptor beta chains below was sequenced from the same sample in a study of T cell repertoires in cytomegalovirus infection (dated by TCRdb to between 2018 and 2021). This sample was sequenced with an Illumina HiSeq 1500. TCRdb reran the public reads through fastp at Q25 and MiXCR, keeping productive beta chains. Entries are consolidated by CDR3 protein sequence, retaining the most common genes and DNA. This sample gives more than 140,000 distinct CDR3 sequences in total; about 6.5% of them show up just once. Together, the top ten hold roughly 18% of the sample. Sequenced input: PBMCs. Receptors were obtained from a human donor in good health (CMV status not recorded). Some clones in this sample may be carry-over from other donors' samples.

In its sample, this clonotype was seen a few times. This rearrangement joins TRBV2 to TRBJ2-2; no clear D. The ends were cut back, 6 bases at V and 6 bases at J, with 23 bases in the middle. Germline V gene lookup returns CDR1 SNHLY and CDR2 FYNNEI. This CDR3 region has 17 residues. The CDR3 here is CASSGPGSVKVAGELFF. In DNA, the CDR3 is TGTGCCAGCAGCGGACCGGGCTCGGTTAAGGTGGCCGGGGAGCTGTTTTTT.

This clonotype was detected only a few times. With a much larger clone just one base away, this may be a read error. The chain has TRBV3-1 and TRBJ2-1; the match to TRBD2 covers 7 bases. Germline CDR1 reads LGHDT; CDR2 reads YNNKEL (reference sequence). The CDR3 sequence is 12 residues long. Losses at the gene ends were 1 base for V and 9 bases for J; bases not matched to a gene: 0. The CDR3, as DNA: TGTGCCAGCAGCCAAGGGGGGGGTGAGCAGTTCTTC. Its translation is CASSQGGGEQFF.

This clonotype was detected many times. The V gene is TRBV7-3, the J gene TRBJ2-1; 8 nucleotides align to TRBD2. CDR3 size: 17 residues. CDR1 is SGHTA, CDR2 FQGTGA, per germline. The V segment lost 6 bases and the J segment 2 bases; nucleotides outside the gene matches: 12. CDR3 DNA sequence: TGTGCCAGCAGTCTAAGGTCCGGGCGGGGGGCCTACAATGAGCAGTTCTTC. Translated, it gives CASSLRSGRGAYNEQFF.

To note about this clonotype: This may arise from a read error, as a much more abundant clone is one base away. The rearrangement joins TRBV7-9 to TRBJ1-2; D remains unclear. Germline V CDR1 and CDR2: SEHNR, FQNEAQ (reference sequence). The CDR3 extends over 14 amino acids. The CDR3 sequence: CASAGVVNLYGYIF. CDR3 in DNA: TGTGCCAGCGCCGGGGTCGTCAACCTCTATGGCTACATCTTC.

This clonotype was detected many times. The rearrangement links TRBV19 to TRBJ2-5; maybe TRBD1 (6 bases). Germline CDR1 is LNHDA and CDR2 is SQIVND (reference sequence). V dropped 5 bases and J dropped 4 bases, with 11 bases sitting between them. The CDR3 consists of 13 residues. CDR3 loop: CASSGGLRETQYF. Here the CDR3 DNA reads TGTGCCAGTAGTGGGGGCCTCCGAGAGACCCAGTACTTC.

The sample holds a few counts of this clonotype. The genes are TRBV6-2 or TRBV6-3 and TRBJ2-7; D is unresolved. V was pared by 2 bases and J by 3 bases, with 8 bases between. Per germline, CDR1 MNHEY and CDR2 SVGEGT. The CDR3 contains 13 residues. The CDR3 region has the DNA TGTGCCAGCAGTTACGGTAGTGGCTACGAGCAGTACTTC. It translates to CASSYGSGYEQYF.

This clonotype was seen a handful of times. The CDR3 region is CSGLTGGSRKLFF. CDR3 nucleotides: TGCAGCGGCCTTACAGGGGGCTCCCGTAAACTGTTTTTT. The chain couples TRBV29-1 to TRBJ1-4; TRBD1 agrees at 9 bases. V shed 7 bases, J shed 11 bases, and the junction held 11 bases outside the gene matches. CDR3 size: 13 residues. Looked up from germline, CDR1 is SQVTM and CDR2 is ANQGSEA.

The chain employs TRBV20-1 and TRBJ1-6, with D hard to call. Germline V gene sequence: CDR1 DFQATT, CDR2 SNEGSKA (reference sequence). The CDR3 spans 14 residues. V lost 2 bases and J lost 5, with 10 bases in between. CDR3 sequence reads: CSARRPADNSPLHF. The CDR3 DNA sequence: TGCAGTGCTAGACGGCCAGCCGATAATTCACCCCTCCACTTT.

This clonotype has a count of ten or more. The CDR3 reads CASSLQGPGYEQYF. The CDR3 nucleotides are TGCGCCAGCAGCTTACAGGGGCCGGGGTACGAGCAGTACTTC. The chain is built from TRBV5-1 and TRBJ2-7; 7 bases agree with TRBD1. The germline V gene has CDR1 SGHRS and CDR2 YFSETQ. The CDR3 extends over 14 amino acids. The V segment lost 2 bases and the J segment 4 bases; nucleotides outside the gene matches: 6.

V gene TRBV12-3 or TRBV12-4 combines with J gene TRBJ2-1; D may be TRBD1 or TRBD2 (5 bases each). This CDR3 spans 13 amino acids. Between the trimmed V and J ends, which lost 3 bases and 9 bases, there was a span of 12 bases. As DNA, the CDR3 is TGTGCCAGCAGTTTGGGGGTTGAGAGTGAGCAGTTCTTC. Protein sequence: CASSLGVESEQFF.

This clonotype was counted at least ten times. V usage is TRBV6-5 and J usage is TRBJ2-1; the match to TRBD2 covers 8 bases. V dropped 5 bases and J dropped 0; count of bases not matched to a gene: 6. This CDR3 contains 16 residues. Germline CDR1 and CDR2: MNHEY and SVGAGI. CDR3 residues: CASSPSSGFSYNEQFF. As DNA, the CDR3 is TGTGCCAGCAGTCCTTCTAGCGGGTTCTCCTACAATGAGCAGTTCTTC.

This clonotype was counted many times. The rearrangement links TRBV28 to TRBJ1-5; D is uncertain. V was cut by 3 bases and J by 4 bases, with 13 bases left in between. Germline CDR1 reads MDHEN; CDR2 reads SYDVKM. This CDR3 contains 15 residues. CDR3 region: CASSFGRGENQPQHF. The CDR3 coding sequence is TGTGCCAGCAGTTTTGGTAGAGGCGAGAATCAGCCCCAGCATTTT.

This clonotype was detected ten times or more. The rearrangement joins TRBV7-8 to TRBJ2-5; TRBD2 matches at 7 bases. CDR1 and CDR2 (germline): SGHVS, FQNEAQ. V shed 2 bases, J shed 2 bases, and the junction held 5 bases outside the gene matches. This CDR3 is 15 amino acids long. CDR3 in DNA: TGTGCCAGCAGCTTAAAGCGGGACCTACAAGAGACCCAGTACTTC. Amino acid sequence: CASSLKRDLQETQYF.

The table lists this clonotype with many counts. V gene TRBV4-1 combines with J gene TRBJ2-2; TRBD2 matches at 9 bases. J gave up 4 bases and V 2 bases, and 5 bases lay outside the gene matches. Germline V gene lookup returns CDR1 MGHRA and CDR2 YSYEKL. This CDR3 has 16 residues. CDR3 loop: CASSQTGTSLTGELFF. The CDR3 bases are TGCGCCAGCAGCCAAACCGGGACTAGCCTCACCGGGGAGCTGTTTTTT.

This clonotype has a count of ten or more. Here the CDR3 reads CASSQDAFNQPQHF. CDR3 nucleotides: TGTGCCAGCAGCCAGGACGCTTTCAATCAGCCCCAGCATTTT. The V and J genes are TRBV12-3 or TRBV12-4 and TRBJ1-5; D is unclear. CDR3 length equals 14 residues. V gave up 6 bases and J gave up 3 bases, with 12 bases separating them.

The chain uses TRBV5-1 and TRBJ2-3; no firm D call. The germline V and J ends were trimmed by 5 bases and 6 bases, with 10 bases remaining between them. The CDR3 is 12 residues long. Germline loops: CDR1 SGHRS, CDR2 YFSETQ. DNA of the CDR3: TGCGCCAGCAGAGGGTACGACGATACGCAGTATTTT. Residues: CASRGYDDTQYF.

This clonotype has a count of ten or more. This chain connects TRBV24-1 to TRBJ2-1; 10 bases are shared with TRBD1. This CDR3 spans 15 amino acids. Germline CDR1 KGHDR, CDR2 SFDVKD. J was trimmed by 0 bases and V by 9 bases; bases with no gene match: 4. The CDR3 spells CATSDRGSSYNEQFF. The CDR3 DNA follows: TGTGCCACCTCGGACAGGGGGAGCTCCTACAATGAGCAGTTCTTC.